The following is a T cell receptor (beta chain) sequence with its context. This entry is derived from a study of T-cell memory formation after mild COVID-19. Each CDR3 protein is one row after TCRdb ran MiXCR on the 5' RACE reads. The sample yields 140,000 to 150,000 distinct CDR3 sequences, 15% to 20% seen once. There are 14 residues in the CDR3. V dropped 0 bases and J dropped 2; count of bases not matched to a gene: 1. Per the germline V gene, CDR1 is SGDLS and CDR2 is YYNGEE. The V and J genes are TRBV9 and TRBJ2-5; 7 positions agree with TRBD2. Sequencing input: PBMCs or a T cell subset sorted from them (not recorded which). The sequence was collected from an adult woman who had mild COVID-19 (a few samples of this study predate the infection). Cell type and time point are not known. Written as DNA, the CDR3 is TGTGCCAGCAGCGTAGCGGGACTACAAGAGACCCAGTACTTC. Translation: CASSVAGLQETQYF.